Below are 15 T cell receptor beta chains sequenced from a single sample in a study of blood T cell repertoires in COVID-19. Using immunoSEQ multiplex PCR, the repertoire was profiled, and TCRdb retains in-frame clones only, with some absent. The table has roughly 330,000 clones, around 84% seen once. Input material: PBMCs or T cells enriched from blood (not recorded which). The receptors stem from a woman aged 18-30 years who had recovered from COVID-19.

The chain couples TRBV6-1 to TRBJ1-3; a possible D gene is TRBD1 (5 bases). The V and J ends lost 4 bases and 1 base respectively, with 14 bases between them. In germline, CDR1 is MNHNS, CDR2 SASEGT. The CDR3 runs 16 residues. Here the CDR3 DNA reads TGTGCCAGCAGTGCCAGGGCAGGAGGGTCTGGAAACACCATATATTTT. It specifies CASSARAGGSGNTIYF.

CDR3 sequence reads: CASSFDTGDAAEQYF. CDR3 nucleotides: TGTGCCAGCAGCTTTGACACAGGGGACGCGGCCGAGCAGTACTTC. The chain joins TRBV7-9 to TRBJ2-7; 7 nucleotides agree with TRBD1. The CDR3 is 15 residues long. V gave up 3 bases and J gave up 6 bases; unmatched junction bases: 11. From germline, CDR1 is SEHNR and CDR2 FQNEAQ (reference sequence).

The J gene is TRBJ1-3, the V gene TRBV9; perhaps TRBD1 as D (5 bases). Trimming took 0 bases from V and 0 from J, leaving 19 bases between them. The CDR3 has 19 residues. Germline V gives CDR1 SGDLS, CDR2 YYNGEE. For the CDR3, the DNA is TGTGCCAGCAGCGTAGAGGGACTGGCCTGGACGGTCTCTGGAAACACCATATATTTT. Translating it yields CASSVEGLAWTVSGNTIYF.

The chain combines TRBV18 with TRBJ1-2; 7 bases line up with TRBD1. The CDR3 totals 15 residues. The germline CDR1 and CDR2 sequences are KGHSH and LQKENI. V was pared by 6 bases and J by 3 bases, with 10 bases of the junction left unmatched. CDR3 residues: CASSPTRTGDYGYTF. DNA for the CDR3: TGTGCCAGCTCCCCAACTCGGACAGGCGACTATGGCTACACCTTC.

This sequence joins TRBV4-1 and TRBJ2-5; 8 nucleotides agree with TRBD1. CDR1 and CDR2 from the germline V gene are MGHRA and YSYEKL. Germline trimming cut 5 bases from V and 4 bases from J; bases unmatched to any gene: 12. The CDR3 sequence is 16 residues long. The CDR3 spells CASSIGGRGRRETQYF. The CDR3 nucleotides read TGCGCCAGCAGCATCGGTGGCAGGGGGCGCCGAGAGACCCAGTACTTC.

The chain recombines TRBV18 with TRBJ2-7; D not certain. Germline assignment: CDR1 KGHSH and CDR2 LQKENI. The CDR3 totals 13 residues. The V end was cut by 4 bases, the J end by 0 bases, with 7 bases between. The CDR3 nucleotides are TGTGCCAGCTCACGAGAGGACTCCTACGAGCAGTACTTC. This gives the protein CASSREDSYEQYF.

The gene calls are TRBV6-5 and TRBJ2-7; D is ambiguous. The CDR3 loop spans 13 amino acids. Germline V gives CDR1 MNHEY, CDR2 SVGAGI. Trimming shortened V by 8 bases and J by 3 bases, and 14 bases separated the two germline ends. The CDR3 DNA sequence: TGTGCCAGCGGGCAGAACCGTCACTACGAGCAGTACTTC. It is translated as CASGQNRHYEQYF.

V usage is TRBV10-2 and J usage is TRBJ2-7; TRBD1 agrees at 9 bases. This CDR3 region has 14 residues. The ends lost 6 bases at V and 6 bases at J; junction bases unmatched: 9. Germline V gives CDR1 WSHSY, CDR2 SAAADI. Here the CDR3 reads CASSSGTGNREQYF. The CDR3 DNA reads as TGCGCCAGCAGCTCCGGGACAGGGAATCGCGAGCAGTACTTC.

CDR3 in amino acids: CASSRSGKLNTEAFF. CDR3 in DNA: TGTGCCAGCAGTCGTTCGGGGAAATTAAACACTGAAGCTTTCTTT. The genes are TRBV27 and TRBJ1-1; no clear D. CDR3 size: 15 residues. Trimming took off 5 bases at V and 2 bases at J, with 15 bases between the two ends. The V gene's germline CDR1 is MNHEY and CDR2 SMNVEV (reference sequence).

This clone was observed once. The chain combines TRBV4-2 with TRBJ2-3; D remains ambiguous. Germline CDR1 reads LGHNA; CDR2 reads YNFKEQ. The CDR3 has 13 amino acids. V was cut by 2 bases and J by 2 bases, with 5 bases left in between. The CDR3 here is CASSQLSTDTQYF. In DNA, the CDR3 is TGTGCCAGCAGCCAATTATCCACAGATACGCAGTATTTT.

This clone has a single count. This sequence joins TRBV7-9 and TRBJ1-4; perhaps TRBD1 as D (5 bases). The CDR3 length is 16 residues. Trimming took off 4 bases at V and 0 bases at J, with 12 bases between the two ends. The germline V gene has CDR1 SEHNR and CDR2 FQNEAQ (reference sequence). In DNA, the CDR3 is TGTGCCAGCAGCTGGGGGGTGGGGTCAACTAATGAAAAACTGTTTTTT. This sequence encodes CASSWGVGSTNEKLFF. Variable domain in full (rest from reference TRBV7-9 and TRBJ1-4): DTGVSQNPRHKITKRGQNVTFRCDPISEHNRLYWYRQTLGQGPEFLTYFQNEAQLEKSRLLSDRFSAERPKGSFSTLEIQRTEQGDSAMYLCASSWGVGSTNEKLFFGSGTQLSVL.

CDR3: CASSSSPGGIQPQHF. The CDR3 DNA follows: TGTGCCAGCAGTTCTTCACCAGGGGGGATTCAGCCCCAGCATTTT. The J gene is TRBJ1-5, the V gene TRBV28; 7 positions match TRBD1. This CDR3 spans 15 amino acids. V shed 4 bases and J 6 bases; nucleotides not matched to a gene: 9. In germline, CDR1 is MDHEN, CDR2 SYDVKM.

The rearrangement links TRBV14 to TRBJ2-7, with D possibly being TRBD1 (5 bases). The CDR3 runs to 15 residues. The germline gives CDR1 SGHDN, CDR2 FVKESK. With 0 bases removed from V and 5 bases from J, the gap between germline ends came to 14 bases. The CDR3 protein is CASSQEIGRVHEQYF. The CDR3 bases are TGTGCCAGCAGCCAAGAGATCGGCAGGGTCCACGAGCAGTACTTC.

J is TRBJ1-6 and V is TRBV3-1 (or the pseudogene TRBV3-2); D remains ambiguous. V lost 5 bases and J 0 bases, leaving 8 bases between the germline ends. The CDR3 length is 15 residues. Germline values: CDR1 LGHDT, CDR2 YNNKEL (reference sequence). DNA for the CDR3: TGTGCCAGCAGCGTCGACTACTCCTATAATTCACCCCTCCACTTT. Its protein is CASSVDYSYNSPLHF.

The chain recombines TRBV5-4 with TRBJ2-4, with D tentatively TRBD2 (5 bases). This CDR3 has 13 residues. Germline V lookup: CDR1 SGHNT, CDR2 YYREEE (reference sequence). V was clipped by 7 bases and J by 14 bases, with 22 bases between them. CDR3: CASRREKEAAKYF. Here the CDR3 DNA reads TGTGCCAGCCGTCGGGAAAAAGAAGCGGCTAAGTACTTC.